This TCR beta chain came from a study of technical replicates of blood from a few donors. Some clones are missing from TCRdb's copy, which holds only in-frame ones; the method was immunoSEQ multiplex PCR. The repertoire holds approximately 58,000 clones, about 88% seen once, with approximately 5.4% in the top ten. V was shortened by 4 bases and J by 1 base, with 10 bases between the two germline ends. This CDR3 comprises 13 residues. Germline V gives CDR1 GTSNPN, CDR2 SVGIG (reference sequence). The sequence was collected from a human donor in good health. Some clones in this sample may be carry-over from other donors' samples. The chain is built from TRBV30 and TRBJ1-2; no definite D call. What was sequenced was PBMCs. CDR3 sequence (DNA): TGTGCCTGGACCGAGGGTGGTAACTATGGCTACACCTTC. It encodes CAWTEGGNYGYTF.